This T cell receptor beta chain appears in the sequencing data of a study of blood T cell repertoires in COVID-19. Germline V gene sequence: CDR1 SGDLS, CDR2 YYNGEE. The V gene lost 5 bases and the J gene lost 2 bases, with 20 bases spanning the gap. This CDR3 has 18 amino acids. Per the study methods: For nucleated cells, counts were estimated from reference gene primer amplification. Some clones are missing from TCRdb's copy, which holds only in-frame ones; the method was immunoSEQ multiplex PCR. V, J and clone size are taken as reported in that table, and D and trimming were inferred from the DNA itself. The repertoire holds under 450,000 clones, roughly 90% seen once, with approximately 1.5% in the top ten. While infection was still active, Seattle patients were enrolled and then followed longitudinally.

The sequence derives from a woman aged 40 to 55 with COVID-19, enrolled during active disease. Sample: peripheral blood. The chain links TRBV9 to TRBJ2-6; a possible D gene is TRBD2 (6 bases). CDR3 sequence reads: CASSPTSRRGTGANVLTF. For the CDR3, the DNA is TGTGCCAGCAGTCCAACTTCGCGGCGGGGAACTGGGGCCAACGTCCTGACTTTC.